The clone carrying this T cell receptor beta chain showed up just a few times. Study processing details: Amplification of reference gene primers provided the estimated nucleated cell counts. Produced via immunoSEQ multiplex PCR; TCRdb's table is partial and in-frame only. V, J and clone size derive from that table, while D and trimming were established from the DNA sequence. The data hold 68,000 or so clones, with over 65% observed a single time. These data are taken from a study of blood T cell repertoires in COVID-19. Across the study: Sites in the United States, Italy and Spain provided acute and convalescent COVID-19 samples. PBMCs, B-cell-depleted T cells, or T cells were the source of the cDNA or gDNA that made up the material.

In germline, CDR1 is MDHEN, CDR2 SYDVKM. V dropped 5 bases and J dropped 6; count of bases not matched to a gene: 1. The CDR3 loop spans 12 amino acids. Sequenced material: peripheral blood. The rearrangement joins TRBV28 to TRBJ2-3, with 8 positions matching TRBD2. The receptor comes from a human donor in a cohort sampled during active COVID-19. The CDR3, as DNA: TGTGCCAGCAGTGGCGGGGGGGATACGCAGTATTTT. It translates to CASSGGGDTQYF.